The T cell receptor beta chain under discussion was sequenced for a study of shared clonotypes between healthy human individuals. Study-wide findings and caveats: Memory subsets generally showed smaller estimated richness than naive subsets did. Genetic and exposure-history diversity was limited by the few donors.

Points on this clone: Its antigen is not identified.

Germline-derived CDR1 and CDR2 are LGHNA and YNFKEQ. The CDR3 contains 16 residues. The V segment lost 0 bases and the J segment 4 bases; nucleotides outside the gene matches: 7. The naive CD8 fraction comprised CD45RO-negative cells positively selected for CCR7 and excluded terminally differentiated effector memory CD45RA+ cells. Recent acute infections and vaccinations were absent in the healthy HIV-negative adult donors. Some clones are missing from TCRdb's copy, which holds only in-frame ones; the method was immunoSEQ multiplex PCR. The sample holds about 2 million clones; 85% to 95% are singletons and the top ten take 1.2%.

This sequence originates from a man aged 18 to 29 in good health. The chain couples TRBV4-2 to TRBJ2-7, with TRBD2 identical over 9 bases. Sequencing input: naive CD8+ T cells sorted from blood. The CDR3 DNA follows: TGTGCCAGCAGCCAAGAATTCGGCGGGGGGGCGTACGAGCAGTACTTC. Amino acid sequence: CASSQEFGGGAYEQYF.